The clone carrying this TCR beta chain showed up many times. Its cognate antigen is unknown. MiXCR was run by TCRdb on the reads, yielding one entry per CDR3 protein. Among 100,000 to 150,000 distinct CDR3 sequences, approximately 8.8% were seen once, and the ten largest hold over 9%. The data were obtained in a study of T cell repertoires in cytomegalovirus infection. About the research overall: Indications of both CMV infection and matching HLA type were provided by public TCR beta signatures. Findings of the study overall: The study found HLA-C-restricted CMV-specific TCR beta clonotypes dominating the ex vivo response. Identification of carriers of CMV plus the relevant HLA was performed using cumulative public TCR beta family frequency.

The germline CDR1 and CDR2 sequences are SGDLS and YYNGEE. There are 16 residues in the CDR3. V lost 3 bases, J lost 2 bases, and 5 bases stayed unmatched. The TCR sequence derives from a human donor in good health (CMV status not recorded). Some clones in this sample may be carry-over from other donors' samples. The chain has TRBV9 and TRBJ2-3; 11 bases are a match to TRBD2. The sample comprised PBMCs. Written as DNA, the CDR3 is TGTGCCAGCAGCGCCATAGCGGGGGGGCACACAGATACGCAGTATTTT. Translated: CASSAIAGGHTDTQYF.